The clone carrying this T cell receptor beta chain was observed at least ten times. Its antigen is undetermined. Full-length variable regions came from constant-region reverse primers plus semi-nested Nested Universal Primer A PCR. TCRdb recomputed calls from the 5' RACE reads with MiXCR, one row per CDR3 protein. The sample holds fewer than 50,000 distinct CDR3 sequences, around 23% seen once. Overall study findings and caveats: Tumor Treg TCRs overlapped most with tumor naive CD4+ cells.

Trimming took 5 bases from V and 0 from J, leaving 14 bases between them. Germline CDR1 is MGHRA and CDR2 is YSYEKL. The CDR3 extends over 16 amino acids. Treg sorting used a CD4+CD25+CD127-/low gate. The sequenced sample consisted of Tregs sorted from a lymph node. This chain joins TRBV4-1 and TRBJ2-1; D not resolved. The sequence derives from a female donor with breast cancer. The CDR3 loop is CASSSDRGVSYNEQFF. Written as DNA, the CDR3 is TGCGCCAGCAGCTCTGACCGTGGGGTCTCCTACAATGAGCAGTTCTTC.